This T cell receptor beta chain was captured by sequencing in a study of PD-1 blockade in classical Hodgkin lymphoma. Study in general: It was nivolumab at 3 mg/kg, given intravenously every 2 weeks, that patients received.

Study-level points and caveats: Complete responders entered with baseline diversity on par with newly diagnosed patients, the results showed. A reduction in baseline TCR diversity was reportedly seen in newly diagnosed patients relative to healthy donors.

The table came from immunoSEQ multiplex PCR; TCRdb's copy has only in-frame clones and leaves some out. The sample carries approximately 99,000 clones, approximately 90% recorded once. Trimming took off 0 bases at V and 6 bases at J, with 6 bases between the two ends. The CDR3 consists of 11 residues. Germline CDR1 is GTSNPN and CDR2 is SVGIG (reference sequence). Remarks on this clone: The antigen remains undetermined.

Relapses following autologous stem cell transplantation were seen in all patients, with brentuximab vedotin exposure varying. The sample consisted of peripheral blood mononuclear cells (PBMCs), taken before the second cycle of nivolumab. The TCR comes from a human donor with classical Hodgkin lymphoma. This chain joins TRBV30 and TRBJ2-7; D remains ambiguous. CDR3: CAWSVLSEQYF. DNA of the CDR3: TGTGCCTGGAGTGTACTTTCCGAGCAGTACTTC. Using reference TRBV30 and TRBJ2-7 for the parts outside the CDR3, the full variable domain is SQTIHQWPATLVQPVGSPLSLECTVEGTSNPNLYWYRQAAGRGLQLLFYSVGIGQISSEVPQNLSASRPQDRQFILSSKKLLLSDSGFYLCAWSVLSEQYFGPGTRLTVT.